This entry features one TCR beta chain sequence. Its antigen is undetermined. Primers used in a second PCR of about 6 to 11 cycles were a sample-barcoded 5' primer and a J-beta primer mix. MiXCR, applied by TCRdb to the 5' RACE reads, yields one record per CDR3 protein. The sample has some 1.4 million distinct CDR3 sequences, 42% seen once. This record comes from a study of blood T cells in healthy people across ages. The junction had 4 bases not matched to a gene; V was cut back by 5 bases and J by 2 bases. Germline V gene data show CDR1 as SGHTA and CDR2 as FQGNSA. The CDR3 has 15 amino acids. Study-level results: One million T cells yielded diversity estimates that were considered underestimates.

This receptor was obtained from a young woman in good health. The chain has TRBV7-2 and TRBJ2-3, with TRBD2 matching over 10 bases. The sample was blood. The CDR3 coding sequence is TGTGCCAGCAGCAAAGGGACTAGCGCCACAGATACGCAGTATTTT. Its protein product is CASSKGTSATDTQYF.